The 5 T cell receptor beta chains below come from one sample, sequenced in a study of shared clonotypes between healthy human individuals. The table came from immunoSEQ multiplex PCR; TCRdb's copy has only in-frame clones and leaves some out. The sample has about 1.1 million clones, 60% to 85% seen once. The sample consisted of memory CD4+ T cells from PBMCs. Documented subset: CD45RA-negative fraction. Receptor source: a man aged 18 to 29 in good health. Some clones in this sample may be carry-over from other donors' samples.

This clone was seen a handful of times. The rearrangement links TRBV27 to TRBJ1-1; D is perhaps TRBD1 (5 bases). The CDR3 runs 14 residues. V lost 5 bases to trimming and J lost 5 bases, with 15 bases between them. CDR1 and CDR2 (germline): MNHEY, SMNVEV (reference sequence). The CDR3 nucleotides read TGTGCCAGCAGTATCAGGGTTTGGGGAACTGAAGCTTTCTTT. Protein product: CASSIRVWGTEAFF.

This clone was observed a single time. The chain employs TRBV9 and TRBJ2-1; the D gene could be TRBD1 or TRBD2 (5 bases each). Trimming removed 0 bases at V and 7 bases at J, with 8 bases between. In germline, CDR1 is SGDLS, CDR2 YYNGEE. The CDR3 totals 13 residues. CDR3 in DNA: TGTGCCAGCAGCGTAGACAGGAGGAATGAGCAGTTCTTC. Protein: CASSVDRRNEQFF. The full variable domain, in which reference TRBV9 and TRBJ2-1 provide the parts outside the CDR3, is DSGVTQTPKHLITATGQRVTLRCSPRSGDLSVYWYQQSLDQGLQFLIQYYNGEERAKGNILERFSAQQFPDLHSELNLSSLELGDSALYFCASSVDRRNEQFFGPGTRLTVL.

The J gene is TRBJ2-3, the V gene TRBV7-8, with TRBD2 identical over 10 bases. V lost 5 bases to trimming and J lost 3 bases; unmatched junction nucleotides: 8. CDR1 is SGHVS and CDR2 is FQNEAQ in the germline V gene. This CDR3 is 16 amino acids long. For the CDR3, the DNA is TGTGCCAGCAGCCCCACGAGCGGGAGGGGTACAGATACGCAGTATTTT. Encoded protein: CASSPTSGRGTDTQYF.

The rearrangement joins TRBV18 to TRBJ2-1; 8 nucleotides align to TRBD2. The CDR3 contains 16 residues. The junction had 2 bases not matched to a gene; V was cut back by 1 base and J by 0 bases. CDR1 is KGHSH and CDR2 is LQKENI in the germline V gene. DNA of the CDR3: TGTGCCAGCTCACCACAGCGGGAGCCCTCCTACAATGAGCAGTTCTTC. Its protein product is CASSPQREPSYNEQFF.

This clone was recorded only once. V gene TRBV7-9 combines with J gene TRBJ1-6; the D gene is possibly TRBD1 (6 bases). CDR1 SEHNR and CDR2 FQNEAQ come from the germline V gene (reference sequence). The length of the CDR3 is 16 residues. V was clipped by 5 bases and J by 2 bases, with 13 bases between them. The CDR3 region has the DNA TGTGCCAGCAGCGGAGTGGGGGGCGCCTATAATTCACCCCTCCACTTT. It specifies CASSGVGGAYNSPLHF.